Presented here are 25 T cell receptor beta chains from one specimen sequenced in a study of T cells after yellow fever vaccination. Each CDR3 protein gets one entry after TCRdb re-called the 5' RACE reads with MiXCR. The sample holds a few hundred thousand distinct CDR3 sequences; over 4% are singletons and the top ten take 20% to 25%. Source: PBMCs, taken 5 days after the yellow fever booster vaccination. All receptors derive from a man younger than 35 who received the YFV17D yellow fever vaccine.

This clonotype came up a few times. The V and J genes are TRBV25-1 and TRBJ2-2, with D perhaps being TRBD1 or TRBD2 (5 bases each). With 10 bases removed from V and 3 bases from J, the gap between germline ends came to 24 bases. The CDR3 runs to 17 residues. In germline, CDR1 is MGHDK, CDR2 SYGVNS. The CDR3 DNA sequence: TGTGCCACGATTGGTCCCGTCGGGACGGAATACACCGGGGAGCTGTTTTTT. Its translation: CATIGPVGTEYTGELFF.

In its sample, this clonotype was seen a few times. The chain joins TRBV6-1 to TRBJ1-1; D unresolved. The CDR3 loop spans 14 amino acids. V lost 7 bases and J 0 bases, leaving 12 bases between the germline ends. The germline V gene encodes CDR1 MNHNS and CDR2 SASEGT. The CDR3 DNA sequence: TGTGCCAGCATGTTCGAAGTGGTGAACACTGAAGCTTTCTTT. Its protein is CASMFEVVNTEAFF.

The chain joins TRBV5-6 to TRBJ1-5; D might be TRBD1 (5 bases). V lost 4 bases to trimming and J lost 0 bases, with 17 bases between them. Germline CDR1 SGHDT, CDR2 YYEEEE. CDR3 size: 17 residues. The CDR3 DNA reads as TGTGCCAGCAGCCACCGGGACCGAGACTATAGCAATCAGCCCCAGCATTTT. This gives the protein CASSHRDRDYSNQPQHF.

This clonotype appeared a few times. This chain uses TRBV4-3 with TRBJ2-5, with D tentatively TRBD1 or TRBD2 (5 bases each). Trimming stripped 3 bases from V and 0 bases from J, with 14 bases between. CDR3 length equals 16 residues. Germline CDR1 is LGHNA and CDR2 is YSLEER. The CDR3 is CASSHGAGSNQETQYF. CDR3 nucleotides: TGCGCCAGCAGCCACGGGGCCGGCTCCAACCAAGAGACCCAGTACTTC.

This clonotype was observed a handful of times. The gene calls are TRBV5-1 and TRBJ2-3; 7 bases fit TRBD2. Germline CDR1 SGHRS, CDR2 YFSETQ. The CDR3 extends over 14 amino acids. Trimming at V came to 3 bases and at J to 6 bases, leaving 7 bases not matched to a gene. Here the CDR3 reads CASSSTSSGDTQYF. The DNA of the CDR3 is TGCGCCAGCAGCTCGACTAGTAGCGGGGATACGCAGTATTTT.

This clonotype was observed many times. This chain links TRBV7-7 with TRBJ2-7; D uncertain. CDR1 is SSHAT, CDR2 FNYEAQ, per germline (reference sequence). V was shortened by 3 bases and J by 2 bases, with 14 bases between the two germline ends. This CDR3 region has 15 residues. The CDR3 here is CASSLFPSPTYEQYF. The CDR3 coding sequence is TGTGCCAGCAGCTTGTTTCCCAGTCCGACCTACGAGCAGTACTTC.

CDR3: CASSAPGQGTLWNTEAFF. Written as DNA, the CDR3 is TGCGCCAGCAGCGCCCCGGGACAGGGTACCCTTTGGAACACTGAAGCTTTCTTT. J is TRBJ1-1 and V is TRBV5-1; 9 bases are a match to TRBD1. Germline-derived CDR1 and CDR2 are SGHRS and YFSETQ. Losses at the gene ends were 4 bases for V and 1 base for J; bases not matched to a gene: 14. There are 18 residues in the CDR3.

This clonotype was found many times. The V call is TRBV5-1, the J call TRBJ2-2; no clear D gene. With 1 base removed from V and 5 bases from J, the gap between germline ends came to 9 bases. In germline, CDR1 is SGHRS, CDR2 YFSETQ. The CDR3 consists of 14 residues. The CDR3: CASSLLTGTGELFF. In DNA form, the CDR3 reads TGCGCCAGCAGCTTGCTGACCGGGACCGGGGAGCTGTTTTTT.

This sequence joins TRBV5-1 and TRBJ2-3, with D perhaps matching TRBD2 (5 bases). V was clipped by 0 bases and J by 7 bases, with 24 bases between them. The CDR3 contains 18 residues. Germline lookup yields CDR1 SGHRS and CDR2 YFSETQ. The CDR3 spells CASSLGSMRATQGNTQYF. CDR3 nucleotide sequence: TGCGCCAGCAGCTTGGGGTCTATGCGGGCAACGCAAGGAAATACGCAGTATTTT. The full variable domain, in which reference TRBV5-1 and TRBJ2-3 provide the parts outside the CDR3, is KAGVTQTPRYLIKTRGQQVTLSCSPISGHRSVSWYQQTPGQGLQFLFEYFSETQRNKGNFPGRFSGRQFSNSRSEMNVSTLELGDSALYLCASSLGSMRATQGNTQYFGPGTRLTVL.

The CDR3 DNA is TGTGCCATCAGTGAGTATCAGTTAGGAGGAAGCAATCAGCCCCAGCATTTT. Residues: CAISEYQLGGSNQPQHF. The V and J genes are TRBV10-3 and TRBJ1-5; D remains ambiguous. There are 17 residues in the CDR3. The germline CDR1 and CDR2 sequences are ENHRY and SYGVKD. V lost 1 base and J 1 base, leaving 14 bases between the germline ends.

This clonotype was observed many times. This chain joins TRBV5-1 and TRBJ1-6; 8 bases are a match to TRBD1. This CDR3 has 16 amino acids. V shed 0 bases and J 10 bases; nucleotides not matched to a gene: 9. In germline, CDR1 is SGHRS, CDR2 YFSETQ. The CDR3 sequence: CASSLAPQGANSPLHF. In DNA, the CDR3 is TGCGCCAGCAGCTTGGCCCCCCAGGGGGCAAACTCACCCCTCCACTTT.

This chain joins TRBV6-2 or TRBV6-3 and TRBJ2-3, with D uncertain. The CDR3 is 13 residues long. Germline V gene sequence: CDR1 MNHEY, CDR2 SVGEGT. Deletions cut 4 bases from V and 6 bases from J, with 11 bases between. The CDR3 bases are TGTGCCAGCAGTTTGCAACAGAGGGATACGCAGTATTTT. Protein product: CASSLQQRDTQYF.

This chain uses TRBV25-1 with TRBJ2-5; possible D gene TRBD2, 6 bases. The CDR3 has 13 amino acids. The V gene lost 3 bases and the J gene lost 4 bases, with 9 bases spanning the gap. Germline V gene data show CDR1 as MGHDK and CDR2 as SYGVNS. The CDR3 nucleotides are TGTGCCAGCAGTGAGGGGGGACGAGAGACCCAGTACTTC. This codes for CASSEGGRETQYF.

There are many counts of this clonotype. The chain couples TRBV20-1 to TRBJ1-2; TRBD1 might be the D (5 bases). Germline CDR1 DFQATT, CDR2 SNEGSKA (reference sequence). The V gene lost 1 base and the J gene lost 0 bases, with 12 bases spanning the gap. The CDR3 totals 15 residues. CDR3 protein: CSARGPDKPNYGYTF. CDR3 DNA sequence: TGCAGTGCTAGAGGGCCGGACAAGCCTAACTATGGCTACACCTTC.

Only a few counts were recorded for this clonotype. The chain has TRBV4-3 and TRBJ1-6; the D is unclear. CDR1 and CDR2 from the germline V gene are LGHNA and YSLEER. The CDR3 has 13 residues. Between the trimmed V and J ends, which lost 0 bases and 8 bases, there was a span of 5 bases. The DNA for the CDR3 is TGCGCCAGCAGCCAAGATCATCATTCACCCCTCCACTTT. Translating it yields CASSQDHHSPLHF.

This chain joins TRBV6-1 and TRBJ2-1, with 8 nucleotides matching TRBD1. CDR1 and CDR2 (germline): MNHNS, SASEGT. Unmatched junction bases numbered 8, after V lost 6 bases and J lost 7 bases. The CDR3 is 14 residues long. The CDR3 loop reads CASSLTGARNEQFF. The CDR3 DNA sequence: TGTGCCAGCAGCTTGACAGGGGCGAGGAATGAGCAGTTCTTC.

The chain links TRBV5-1 to TRBJ1-1; D possibly corresponds to TRBD1 (5 bases). V was clipped by 2 bases and J by 4 bases, with 12 bases between them. The germline V gene has CDR1 SGHRS and CDR2 YFSETQ. The length of the CDR3 is 14 residues. The CDR3 protein is CASSFRGAGTEAFF. The DNA of the CDR3 is TGCGCCAGCAGCTTTAGAGGGGCCGGCACTGAAGCTTTCTTT.

The V call is TRBV19, the J call TRBJ2-2; 9 bases line up with TRBD1. CDR1 LNHDA and CDR2 SQIVND come from the germline V gene (reference sequence). This CDR3 is built from 15 residues. The V segment lost 6 bases and the J segment 6 bases; nucleotides outside the gene matches: 8. CDR3 loop: CASRLGQGHPGELFF. In DNA, the CDR3 is TGTGCCAGTAGGCTGGGACAGGGTCATCCCGGGGAGCTGTTTTTT.

Ten or more counts support this clonotype. V usage is TRBV25-1 and J usage is TRBJ2-5; tentative D call: TRBD2 (6 bases). This CDR3 is 17 amino acids long. Trimming left V 3 bases short and J 3 bases short, with 20 bases between. Germline assignment: CDR1 MGHDK and CDR2 SYGVNS. The DNA for the CDR3 is TGTGCCAGCAGTGACTTTTCCCTGGGGAGGTCAGAAGAGACCCAGTACTTC. This gives the protein CASSDFSLGRSEETQYF.

J is TRBJ2-2 and V is TRBV10-3; no definite D call. The germline V gene has CDR1 ENHRY and CDR2 SYGVKD. The CDR3 contains 10 residues. For the CDR3, the DNA is TGTGCAATCCTGGCCGGGGAGCTGTTTTTT. Protein product: CAILAGELFF.

V and J are TRBV5-1 and TRBJ1-2, with 9 nucleotides matching TRBD1. There are 15 residues in the CDR3. V shed 0 bases, J shed 4 bases, and the junction held 4 bases outside the gene matches. Germline assignment: CDR1 SGHRS and CDR2 YFSETQ. CDR3 sequence (DNA): TGCGCCAGCAGCTTGGCCGGGACAGGGAGCTATGGCTACACCTTC. It encodes CASSLAGTGSYGYTF.

The chain has TRBV19 and TRBJ2-7; a weak D match, TRBD1 (6 bases). The length of the CDR3 is 13 residues. CDR1 LNHDA and CDR2 SQIVND come from the germline V gene (reference sequence). V was shortened by 6 bases and J by 5 bases, with 14 bases between the two germline ends. CDR3 coding DNA: TGTGCCAGTAGACAGGGTATGGCGAACGAGCAGTACTTC. It codes for CASRQGMANEQYF.

The table lists this clonotype with a few counts. CDR3 amino acids: CASSSRLAITGELFF. Here the CDR3 DNA reads TGTGCCAGCAGTTCTCGGCTAGCGATCACCGGGGAGCTGTTTTTT. The V and J genes are TRBV6-5 and TRBJ2-2; tentative D call: TRBD2 (6 bases). The germline gives CDR1 MNHEY, CDR2 SVGAGI. There are 15 residues in the CDR3. Trimming cost V 4 bases and J 4 bases, with 13 bases left between them.

This clonotype was counted a few times. J is TRBJ1-2 and V is TRBV27; D gene ambiguous. The V gene lost 4 bases and the J gene lost 4 bases, with 13 bases spanning the gap. The CDR3 length is 14 residues. The germline CDR1 and CDR2 sequences are MNHEY and SMNVEV (reference sequence). The CDR3 reads CASSSEVTGYGYTF. The CDR3 coding sequence is TGTGCCAGCAGTTCCGAAGTGACGGGCTATGGCTACACCTTC.

This clonotype was detected a few times. The chain links TRBV6-5 to TRBJ2-5, with TRBD1 matching 8 bases. The CDR3 spans 16 residues. Trimming at V came to 4 bases and at J to 3 bases, leaving 10 bases not matched to a gene. CDR1 is MNHEY and CDR2 is SVGAGI in the germline V gene. CDR3 bases: TGTGCCAGCAGTTCTGGACAGGGTGTTTGGGAAGAGACCCAGTACTTC. Its protein is CASSSGQGVWEETQYF.